This TCR beta chain was profiled in a study of T cell repertoires in ileal Crohn's disease. CDR3 length: 12 residues. Per germline, CDR1 SQVTM and CDR2 ANQGSEA. Trimming stripped 0 bases from V and 5 bases from J, with 8 bases between. Sequenced by immunoSEQ multiplex PCR; TCRdb stores in-frame clones only, minus some. The sample comprises about 8,400 clones, 80% of which are singletons, and around 13% rests with the top ten. The receptor's source is an adult with Crohn's disease. The chain links TRBV29-1 to TRBJ2-7, with no clear D. What was sequenced was ileal tissue. CDR3: CSVEDGEHEQYF. For the CDR3, the DNA is TGCAGCGTTGAAGATGGGGAACACGAGCAGTACTTC.